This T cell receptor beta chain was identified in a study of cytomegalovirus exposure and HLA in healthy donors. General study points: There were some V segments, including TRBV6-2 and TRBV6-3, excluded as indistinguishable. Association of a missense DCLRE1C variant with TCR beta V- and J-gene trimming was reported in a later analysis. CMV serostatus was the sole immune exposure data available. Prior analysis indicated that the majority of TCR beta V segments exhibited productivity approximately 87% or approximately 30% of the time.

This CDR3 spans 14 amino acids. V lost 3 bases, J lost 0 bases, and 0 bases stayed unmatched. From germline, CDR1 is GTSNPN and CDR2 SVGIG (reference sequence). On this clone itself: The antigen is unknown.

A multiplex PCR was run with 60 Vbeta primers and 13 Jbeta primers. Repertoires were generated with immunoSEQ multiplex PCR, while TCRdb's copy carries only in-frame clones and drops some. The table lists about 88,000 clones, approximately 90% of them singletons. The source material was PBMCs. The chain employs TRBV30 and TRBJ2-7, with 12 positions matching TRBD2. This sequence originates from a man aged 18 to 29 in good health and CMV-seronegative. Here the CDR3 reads CAWRTSGSSYEQYF. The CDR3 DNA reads TGTGCCTGGAGGACTAGCGGGAGCTCCTACGAGCAGTACTTC.